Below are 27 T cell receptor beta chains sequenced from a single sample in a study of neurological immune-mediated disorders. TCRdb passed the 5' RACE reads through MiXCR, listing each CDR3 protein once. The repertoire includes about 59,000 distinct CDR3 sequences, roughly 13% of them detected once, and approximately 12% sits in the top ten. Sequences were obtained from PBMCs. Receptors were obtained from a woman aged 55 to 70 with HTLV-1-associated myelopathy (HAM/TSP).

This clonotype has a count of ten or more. Here the CDR3 reads CASSQVNGAGNTIYF. DNA of the CDR3: TGCGCCAGCAGCCAAGTTAACGGGGCTGGAAACACCATATATTTT. The chain couples TRBV4-1 to TRBJ1-3; D unresolved. This CDR3 spans 15 amino acids. Germline CDR1 and CDR2: MGHRA and YSYEKL. Trimming pared 1 base from V and 2 bases from J, leaving 9 bases between.

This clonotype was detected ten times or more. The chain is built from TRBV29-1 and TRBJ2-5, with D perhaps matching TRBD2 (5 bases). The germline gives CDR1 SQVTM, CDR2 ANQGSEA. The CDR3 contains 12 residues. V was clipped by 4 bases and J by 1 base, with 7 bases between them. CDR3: CSVVRVQETQYF. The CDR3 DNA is TGCAGCGTTGTGCGGGTCCAAGAGACCCAGTACTTC.

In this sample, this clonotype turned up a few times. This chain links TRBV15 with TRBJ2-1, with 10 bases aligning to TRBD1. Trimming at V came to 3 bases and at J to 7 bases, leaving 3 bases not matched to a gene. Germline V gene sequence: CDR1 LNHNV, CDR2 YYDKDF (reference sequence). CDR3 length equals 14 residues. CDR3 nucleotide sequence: TGTGCCACCAGCAGGGACAGGGGGTTTAATGAGCAGTTCTTC. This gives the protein CATSRDRGFNEQFF.

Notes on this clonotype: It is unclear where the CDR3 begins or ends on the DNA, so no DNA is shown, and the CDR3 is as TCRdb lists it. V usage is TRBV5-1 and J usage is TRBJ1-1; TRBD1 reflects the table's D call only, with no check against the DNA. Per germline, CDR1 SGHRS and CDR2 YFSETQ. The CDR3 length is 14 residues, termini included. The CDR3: CASSFGTGSTESLF.

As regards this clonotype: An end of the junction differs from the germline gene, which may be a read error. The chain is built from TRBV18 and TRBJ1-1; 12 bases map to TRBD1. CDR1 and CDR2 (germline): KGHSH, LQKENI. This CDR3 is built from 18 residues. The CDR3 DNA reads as TGTGCCAGATCACCACCGGGGACAGGGGGCATCCTGAACACTGAAGCTTTCTTT. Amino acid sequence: CARSPPGTGGILNTEAFF.

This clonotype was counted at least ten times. CDR3 in DNA: TGTGCCAGCAGCCTGGGACAGAACTATGGCTACACCTTC. Protein product: CASSLGQNYGYTF. The chain carries TRBV11-2 and TRBJ1-2; TRBD1 matches at 7 bases. Germline lookup yields CDR1 SGHAT and CDR2 FQNNGV. The CDR3 consists of 13 residues. The V and J ends lost 5 bases and 2 bases, in that order; junction bases with no gene match: 2.

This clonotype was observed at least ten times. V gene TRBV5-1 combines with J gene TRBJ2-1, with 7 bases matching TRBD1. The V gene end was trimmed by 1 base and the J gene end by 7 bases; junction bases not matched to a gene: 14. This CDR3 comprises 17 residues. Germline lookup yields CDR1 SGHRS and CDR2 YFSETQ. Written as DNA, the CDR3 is TGCGCCAGCAGCTTGACCCTGACAGGGACCAAAGGAAATGAGCAGTTCTTC. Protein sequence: CASSLTLTGTKGNEQFF.

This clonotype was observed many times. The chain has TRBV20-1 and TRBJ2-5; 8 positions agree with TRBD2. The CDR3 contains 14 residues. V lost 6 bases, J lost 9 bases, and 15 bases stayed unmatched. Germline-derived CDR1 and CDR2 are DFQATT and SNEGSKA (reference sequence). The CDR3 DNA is TGCAGTGCGAGTAGCGGGAATTCAGGGTGGGCCCAGTACTTC. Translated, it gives CSASSGNSGWAQYF.

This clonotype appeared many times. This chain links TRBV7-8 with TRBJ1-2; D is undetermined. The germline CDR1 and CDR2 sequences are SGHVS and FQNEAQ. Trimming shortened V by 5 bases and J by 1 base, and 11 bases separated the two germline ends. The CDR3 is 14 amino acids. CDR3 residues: CASSPAGVNYGYTF. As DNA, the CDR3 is TGTGCCAGCAGCCCCGCGGGTGTTAACTATGGCTACACCTTC. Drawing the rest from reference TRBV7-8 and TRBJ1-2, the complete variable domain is GAGVSQSPRYKVAKRGQDVALRCDPISGHVSLFWYQQALGQGPEFLTYFQNEAQLDKSGLPSDRFFAERPEGSVSTLKIQRTQQEDSAVYLCASSPAGVNYGYTFGSGTRLTVV.

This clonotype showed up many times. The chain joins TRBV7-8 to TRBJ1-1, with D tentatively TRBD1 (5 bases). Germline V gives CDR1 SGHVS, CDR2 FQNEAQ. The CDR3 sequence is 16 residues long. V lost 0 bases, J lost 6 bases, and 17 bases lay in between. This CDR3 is CASSLAGTDGRAEAFF. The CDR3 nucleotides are TGTGCCAGCAGCTTAGCGGGGACCGATGGTAGGGCTGAAGCTTTCTTT.

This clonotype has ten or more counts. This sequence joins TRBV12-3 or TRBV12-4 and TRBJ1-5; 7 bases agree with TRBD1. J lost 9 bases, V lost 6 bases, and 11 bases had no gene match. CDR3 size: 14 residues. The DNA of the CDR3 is TGTGCCAGCAGCCCCCAGGGGACAGCGGGGCCCCAGCATTTT. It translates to CASSPQGTAGPQHF.

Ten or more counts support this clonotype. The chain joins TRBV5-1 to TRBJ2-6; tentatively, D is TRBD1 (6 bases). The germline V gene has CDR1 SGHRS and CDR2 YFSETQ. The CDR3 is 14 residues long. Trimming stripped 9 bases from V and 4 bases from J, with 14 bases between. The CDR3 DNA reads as TGCGCCACCTCGGACAGCACGGGGGCCAACGTCCTGACTTTC. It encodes CATSDSTGANVLTF. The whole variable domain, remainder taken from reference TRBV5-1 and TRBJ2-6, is KAGVTQTPRYLIKTRGQQVTLSCSPISGHRSVSWYQQTPGQGLQFLFEYFSETQRNKGNFPGRFSGRQFSNSRSEMNVSTLELGDSALYLCATSDSTGANVLTFGAGSRLTVL.

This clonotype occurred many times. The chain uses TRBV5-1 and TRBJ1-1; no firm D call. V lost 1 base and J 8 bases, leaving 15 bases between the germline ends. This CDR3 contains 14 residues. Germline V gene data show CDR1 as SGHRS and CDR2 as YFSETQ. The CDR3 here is CASSLQGGVSEAFF. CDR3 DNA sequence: TGCGCCAGCAGCTTGCAAGGTGGCGTCTCAGAAGCTTTCTTT. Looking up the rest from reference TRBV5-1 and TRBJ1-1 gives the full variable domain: KAGVTQTPRYLIKTRGQQVTLSCSPISGHRSVSWYQQTPGQGLQFLFEYFSETQRNKGNFPGRFSGRQFSNSRSEMNVSTLELGDSALYLCASSLQGGVSEAFFGQGTRLTVV.

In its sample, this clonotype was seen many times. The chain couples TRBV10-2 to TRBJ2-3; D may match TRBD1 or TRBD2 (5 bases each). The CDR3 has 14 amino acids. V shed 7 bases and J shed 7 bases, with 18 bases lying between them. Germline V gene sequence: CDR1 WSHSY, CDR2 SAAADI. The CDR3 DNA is TGCGCCAGCACCCCCTCTCCGGGGACGAATACGCAGTATTTT. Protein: CASTPSPGTNTQYF.

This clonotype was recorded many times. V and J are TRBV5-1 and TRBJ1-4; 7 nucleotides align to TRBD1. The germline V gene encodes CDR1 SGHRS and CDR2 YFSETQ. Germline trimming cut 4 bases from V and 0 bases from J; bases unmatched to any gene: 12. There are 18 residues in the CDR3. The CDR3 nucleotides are TGCGCCAGCAGCACCTTCGGACAGGCCCCTGCAACTAATGAAAAACTGTTTTTT. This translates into CASSTFGQAPATNEKLFF.

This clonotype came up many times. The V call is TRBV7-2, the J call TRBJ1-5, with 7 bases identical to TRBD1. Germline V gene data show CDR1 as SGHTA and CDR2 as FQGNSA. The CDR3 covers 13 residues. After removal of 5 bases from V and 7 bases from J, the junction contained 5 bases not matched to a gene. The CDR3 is CASSPRGGQPQHF. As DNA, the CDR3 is TGTGCCAGCAGCCCCAGGGGGGGGCAGCCCCAGCATTTT.

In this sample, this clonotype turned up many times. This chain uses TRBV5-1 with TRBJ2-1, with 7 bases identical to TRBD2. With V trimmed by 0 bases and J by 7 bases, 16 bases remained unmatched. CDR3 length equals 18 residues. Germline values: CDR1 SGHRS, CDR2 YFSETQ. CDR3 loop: CASSLGSPSGNLGNEQFF. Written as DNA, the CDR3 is TGCGCCAGCAGCTTGGGGAGCCCCAGCGGGAATTTGGGGAATGAGCAGTTCTTC. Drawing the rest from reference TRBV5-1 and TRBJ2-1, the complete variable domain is KAGVTQTPRYLIKTRGQQVTLSCSPISGHRSVSWYQQTPGQGLQFLFEYFSETQRNKGNFPGRFSGRQFSNSRSEMNVSTLELGDSALYLCASSLGSPSGNLGNEQFFGPGTRLTVL.

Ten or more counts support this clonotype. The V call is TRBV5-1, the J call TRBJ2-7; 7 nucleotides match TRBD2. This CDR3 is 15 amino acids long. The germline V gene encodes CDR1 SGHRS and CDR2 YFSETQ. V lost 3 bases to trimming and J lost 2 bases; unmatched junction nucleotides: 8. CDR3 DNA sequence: TGCGCCAGCAGCTCCTCTAGCGGAGGGACCTACGAGCAGTACTTC. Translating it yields CASSSSSGGTYEQYF.

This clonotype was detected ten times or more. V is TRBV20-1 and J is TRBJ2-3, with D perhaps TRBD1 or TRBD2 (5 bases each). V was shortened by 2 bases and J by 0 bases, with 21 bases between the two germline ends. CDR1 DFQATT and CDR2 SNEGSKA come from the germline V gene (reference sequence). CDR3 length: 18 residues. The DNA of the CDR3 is TGCAGTGCTAGAACCCTTTCCGGAGCCGGGGCTAGCACAGATACGCAGTATTTT. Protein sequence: CSARTLSGAGASTDTQYF.

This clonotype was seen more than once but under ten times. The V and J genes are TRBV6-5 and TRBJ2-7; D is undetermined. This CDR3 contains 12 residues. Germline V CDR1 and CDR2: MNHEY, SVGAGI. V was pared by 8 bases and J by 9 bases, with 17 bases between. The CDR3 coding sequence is TGTGCCAGCGGCCTGGACCGGGTCGTGCAGTACTTC. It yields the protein CASGLDRVVQYF.

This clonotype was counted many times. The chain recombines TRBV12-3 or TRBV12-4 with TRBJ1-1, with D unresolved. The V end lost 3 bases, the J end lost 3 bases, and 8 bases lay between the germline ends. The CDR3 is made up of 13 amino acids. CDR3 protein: CASSLVEYTEAFF. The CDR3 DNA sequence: TGTGCCAGCAGTTTGGTAGAATACACTGAAGCTTTCTTT.

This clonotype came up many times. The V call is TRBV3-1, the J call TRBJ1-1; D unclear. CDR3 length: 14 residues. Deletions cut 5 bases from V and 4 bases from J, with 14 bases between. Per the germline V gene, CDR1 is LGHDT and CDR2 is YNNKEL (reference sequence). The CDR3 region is CASSSPHDGTEAFF. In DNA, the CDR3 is TGTGCCAGCAGCTCGCCCCATGACGGCACTGAAGCTTTCTTT.

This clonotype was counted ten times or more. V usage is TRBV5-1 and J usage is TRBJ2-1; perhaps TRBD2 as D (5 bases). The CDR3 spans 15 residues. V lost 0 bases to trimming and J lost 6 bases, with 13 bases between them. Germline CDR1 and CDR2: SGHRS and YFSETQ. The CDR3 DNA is TGCGCCAGCAGCTTGGATCTTAGCGTGGTCAATGAGCAGTTCTTC. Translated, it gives CASSLDLSVVNEQFF.

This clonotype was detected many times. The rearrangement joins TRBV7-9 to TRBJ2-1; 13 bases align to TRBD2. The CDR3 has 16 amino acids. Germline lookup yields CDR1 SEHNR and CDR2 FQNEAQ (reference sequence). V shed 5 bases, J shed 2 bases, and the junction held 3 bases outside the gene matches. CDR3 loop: CASSPTSGRAYNEQFF. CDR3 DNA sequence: TGTGCCAGCAGCCCTACTAGCGGGAGGGCCTACAATGAGCAGTTCTTC.

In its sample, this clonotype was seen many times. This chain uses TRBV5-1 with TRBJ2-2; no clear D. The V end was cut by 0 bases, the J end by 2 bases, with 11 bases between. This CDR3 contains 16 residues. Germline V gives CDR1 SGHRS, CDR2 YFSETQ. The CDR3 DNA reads TGCGCCAGCAGCTTGGAGGCCAGAACTAACACCGGGGAGCTGTTTTTT. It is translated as CASSLEARTNTGELFF.

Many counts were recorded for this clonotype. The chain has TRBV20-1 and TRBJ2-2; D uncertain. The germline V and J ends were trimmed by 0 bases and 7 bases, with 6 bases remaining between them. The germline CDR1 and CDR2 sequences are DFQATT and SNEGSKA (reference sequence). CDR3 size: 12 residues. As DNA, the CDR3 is TGCAGTGCTAGAGAGGGCGGCGGGGAGCTGTTTTTT. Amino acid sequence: CSAREGGGELFF.

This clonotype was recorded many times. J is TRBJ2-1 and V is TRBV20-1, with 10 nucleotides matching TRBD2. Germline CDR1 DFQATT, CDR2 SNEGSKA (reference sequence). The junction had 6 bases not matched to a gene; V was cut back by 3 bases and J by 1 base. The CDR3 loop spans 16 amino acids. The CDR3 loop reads CSASPLAGGSYNEQFF. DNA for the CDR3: TGCAGTGCTAGTCCCTTAGCGGGAGGATCCTACAATGAGCAGTTCTTC.